This T cell receptor (beta chain) was profiled in a study of CD4 and CD8 cells across lung adenocarcinoma regions. CDR3 length equals 15 residues. CDR1 and CDR2 from the germline V gene are MNHNS and SASEGT. A single record per CDR3 protein comes from TCRdb applying MiXCR to the PCR reads. Of more than 25,000 distinct CDR3 sequences listed, around 53% are singletons. The receptor comes from a male donor with lung adenocarcinoma. The CD4 and CD8 labels of this study may be unreliable. Sequencing was carried out using CD8+ T cells from the center of a lung tumor. The chain combines TRBV6-1 with TRBJ2-1, with 7 bases matching TRBD1. With the DNA end fitting TRBJ2-5 better, the J assignment may be wrong. CDR3 region: CASSVTGSRQETQYF. The CDR3 nucleotides read TGTGCCAGCAGTGTGACAGGGTCCCGCCAAGAGACCCAGTACTTC.